This T cell receptor (beta chain) was sequenced during a study of T cell responses to AZD1222 COVID-19 vaccine. Study context: Samples with a second dose at about 4 or about 12 weeks were pooled together. Overall study results and limits: Clonal diversity was possibly underestimated, and white British individuals and females predominated among donors. There were vaccine-associated CD4 TCRs across spike, dominant at 160-218 and 743-854. Two doses of AZD1222 preceded a rise in Spike-specific TCR breadth and depth.

CDR1 and CDR2 from the germline V gene are MNHEY and SVGEGT. V shed 2 bases and J shed 2 bases, with 18 bases lying between them. CDR3 length: 17 residues. Libraries were prepared by immunoSEQ multiplex PCR; TCRdb keeps only in-frame clonotypes and omits some of them. The table records about 110,000 clones, about nine tenths of them present only once. Notes on this clone: Its specificity is unknown.

Here the sequenced sample was peripheral blood, taken on day 0 of AZD1222 vaccination. This TCR was sampled from an adult in good health. The rearrangement joins TRBV6-2 or TRBV6-3 to TRBJ1-2; D is ambiguous. CDR3 residues: CASSYGPLPGENYGYTF. DNA of the CDR3: TGTGCCAGCAGTTACGGCCCCCTCCCGGGAGAAAACTATGGCTACACCTTC.